These 31 T cell receptor beta chains came from one sample sequenced in a study of blood T cell repertoires in COVID-19. TCRdb keeps only in-frame clones here, not all; method: immunoSEQ multiplex PCR. The repertoire holds approximately 160,000 clones, about four fifths seen once, with roughly 9.6% in the top ten. Sequenced input: peripheral blood. These receptors originate from a man between 60 and 75 years old with active or convalescent COVID-19.

The V gene is TRBV5-1, the J gene TRBJ1-2; TRBD1 aligns across 9 bases. CDR1 and CDR2 from the germline V gene are SGHRS and YFSETQ. The CDR3 extends over 14 amino acids. The trim removed 4 bases at V and 9 bases at J, leaving 10 bases unmatched. The CDR3 nucleotides are TGCGCCAGCAGCCCCGGGACAGGGTTACGATGCTACACCTTC. It is translated as CASSPGTGLRCYTF.

This chain uses TRBV19 with TRBJ2-7; TRBD1 matches 9 bases. The CDR3 contains 15 residues. From germline, CDR1 is LNHDA and CDR2 SQIVND (reference sequence). V lost 5 bases, J lost 4 bases, and 9 bases stayed unmatched. The CDR3 region is CASSSSTGGLYEQYF. As DNA, the CDR3 is TGTGCCAGTAGTTCCTCGACAGGGGGATTATACGAGCAGTACTTC.

This clone was seen once. The chain uses TRBV5-6 and TRBJ1-6; D not certain. The CDR3 extends over 13 amino acids. CDR1 and CDR2 (germline): SGHDT, YYEEEE. Trimming shortened V by 8 bases and J by 5 bases, and 11 bases separated the two germline ends. The CDR3 protein is CASKQTNNSPLHF. The CDR3 coding sequence is TGTGCCAGTAAACAAACGAATAATTCACCCCTCCACTTT.

This rearrangement joins TRBV6-5 to TRBJ1-6; weak D call: TRBD1 (6 bases). Germline lookup yields CDR1 MNHEY and CDR2 SVGAGI. The V gene lost 8 bases and the J gene lost 5 bases, with 16 bases spanning the gap. The CDR3 sequence is 15 residues long. The CDR3 reads CASPGGAGDNSPLHF. The CDR3 DNA follows: TGTGCCAGCCCCGGGGGGGCGGGAGATAATTCACCCCTCCACTTT.

This clone was observed a handful of times. The gene calls are TRBV3-1 (or the pseudogene TRBV3-2) and TRBJ2-1, with D possibly being TRBD2 (5 bases). Germline V CDR1 and CDR2: LGHDT, YNNKEL (reference sequence). V was trimmed by 2 bases and J by 9 bases, leaving 17 bases between them. The CDR3 totals 15 residues. CDR3 DNA: TGTGCCAGCAGCCAACTAGCTTTGGGTATCGGTGAGCAGTTCTTC. Its protein product is CASSQLALGIGEQFF.

This clone showed up just once. The chain carries TRBV2 and TRBJ2-5; 12 nucleotides agree with TRBD1. V lost 6 bases to trimming and J lost 5 bases; unmatched junction nucleotides: 7. CDR3 length: 15 residues. CDR1 and CDR2 from the germline V gene are SNHLY and FYNNEI. CDR3 DNA: TGTGCCAGCAGGCTGGGACAGGGGGCGGTTGAGACCCAGTACTTC. Protein: CASRLGQGAVETQYF. Complete variable domain (other parts from reference TRBV2 and TRBJ2-5): EPEVTQTPSHQVTQMGQEVILRCVPISNHLYFYWYRQILGQKVEFLVSFYNNEISEKSEIFDDQFSVERPDGSNFTLKIRSTKLEDSAMYFCASRLGQGAVETQYFGPGTRLLVL.

This clone occurred a few times. V gene TRBV29-1 combines with J gene TRBJ2-2, with 11 bases lining up with TRBD1. In germline, CDR1 is SQVTM, CDR2 ANQGSEA. This CDR3 spans 14 amino acids. The V and J ends lost 6 bases and 5 bases, in that order; junction bases with no gene match: 5. The CDR3 sequence: CSVGQGASTGELFF. The DNA of the CDR3 is TGCAGCGTCGGACAGGGGGCCTCAACCGGGGAGCTGTTTTTT.

The chain is built from TRBV3-1 (or the pseudogene TRBV3-2) and TRBJ2-2; D is perhaps TRBD2 (5 bases). This CDR3 has 17 amino acids. V was clipped by 1 base and J by 4 bases, with 16 bases between them. Per germline, CDR1 LGHDT and CDR2 YNNKEL (reference sequence). In nucleotides, the CDR3 is TGTGCCAGCAGCCAAGTCCCCCGATACCGGGGCACCGGGGAGCTGTTTTTT. This gives the protein CASSQVPRYRGTGELFF.

This chain uses TRBV25-1 with TRBJ2-2; TRBD1 matches 7 bases. V was pared by 4 bases and J by 3 bases, with 5 bases of the junction left unmatched. This CDR3 contains 15 residues. The V gene's germline CDR1 is MGHDK and CDR2 SYGVNS. The CDR3: CASSARQGYTGELFF. The CDR3 DNA is TGTGCCAGCAGTGCAAGACAGGGATACACCGGGGAGCTGTTTTTT.

The chain links TRBV19 to TRBJ2-5; 7 bases match TRBD1. The CDR3 has 15 amino acids. The V segment lost 4 bases and the J segment 2 bases; nucleotides outside the gene matches: 7. Germline V gives CDR1 LNHDA, CDR2 SQIVND (reference sequence). CDR3 nucleotide sequence: TGTGCCAGTAGTACACAGGGGTCCCAACAAGAGACCCAGTACTTC. It is translated as CASSTQGSQQETQYF.

The chain combines TRBV6-1 with TRBJ1-6; possibly TRBD1 for D (6 bases). The ends were cut back, 2 bases at V and 9 bases at J, with 20 bases in the middle. Germline loops: CDR1 MNHNS, CDR2 SASEGT. The CDR3 extends over 17 amino acids. The CDR3 reads CASSEPRDTPRSSPLHF. Written as DNA, the CDR3 is TGTGCCAGCAGTGAACCCCGGGACACCCCGCGGAGTTCACCCCTCCACTTT.

The chain is built from TRBV6-5 and TRBJ2-2; 10 nucleotides align to TRBD2. V shed 0 bases, J shed 6 bases, and the junction held 4 bases outside the gene matches. The germline V gene has CDR1 MNHEY and CDR2 SVGAGI. This CDR3 has 16 residues. The CDR3 nucleotides are TGTGCCAGCAGTTACTCGAGGCTAGCGGGAGCCGGGGAGCTGTTTTTT. Its translation is CASSYSRLAGAGELFF.

This chain links TRBV11-2 with TRBJ2-2, with TRBD2 identical over 7 bases. The V gene end was trimmed by 1 base and the J gene end by 4 bases; junction bases not matched to a gene: 9. This CDR3 comprises 17 residues. Germline V gene sequence: CDR1 SGHAT, CDR2 FQNNGV. This CDR3 is CASSLGLGGGGTGELFF. The DNA of the CDR3 is TGTGCCAGCAGCTTAGGCCTCGGCGGGGGAGGCACCGGGGAGCTGTTTTTT.

The sample holds one count of this clone. The V and J genes are TRBV28 and TRBJ2-3; 7 bases are a match to TRBD2. The CDR3 has 14 residues. CDR1 MDHEN and CDR2 SYDVKM come from the germline V gene. V shed 2 bases and J 1 base; nucleotides not matched to a gene: 0. CDR3 protein: CASSLGGGTDTQYF. For the CDR3, the DNA is TGTGCCAGCAGTTTAGGGGGGGGCACAGATACGCAGTATTTT.

The chain recombines TRBV5-4 with TRBJ2-3; the match to TRBD2 covers 13 bases. V lost 4 bases to trimming and J lost 3 bases; unmatched junction nucleotides: 5. The CDR3 is 16 amino acids. Looked up from germline, CDR1 is SGHNT and CDR2 is YYREEE (reference sequence). The CDR3 nucleotides read TGTGCCAGCAGCAAGGGACTAGCGGGGTCAACAGATACGCAGTATTTT. Translated: CASSKGLAGSTDTQYF.

This clone has just one count. CDR3 protein: CASSPRRTGRTGELFF. In DNA, the CDR3 is TGTGCCAGCAGTCCCCGCCGGACAGGGAGAACCGGGGAGCTGTTTTTT. The rearrangement joins TRBV27 to TRBJ2-2; 8 bases are shared with TRBD1. From germline, CDR1 is MNHEY and CDR2 SMNVEV (reference sequence). The CDR3 has 16 amino acids. The ends lost 5 bases at V and 5 bases at J; junction bases unmatched: 10.

The chain joins TRBV3-1 (or the pseudogene TRBV3-2) to TRBJ1-5, with D tentatively TRBD1 (5 bases). From germline, CDR1 is LGHDT and CDR2 YNNKEL (reference sequence). The germline V and J ends were trimmed by 0 bases and 4 bases, with 10 bases remaining between them. The CDR3 contains 15 residues. The CDR3 DNA reads as TGTGCCAGCAGCCAAGACCTCCGACAGAATCAGCCCCAGCATTTT. This sequence encodes CASSQDLRQNQPQHF.

This CDR3 is CASRRELQGNTEAFF. The CDR3, as DNA: TGTGCCAGCAGACGAGAATTACAGGGAAACACTGAAGCTTTCTTT. This chain joins TRBV5-4 and TRBJ1-1; a weak D match, TRBD1 (6 bases). The CDR3 consists of 15 residues. Trimming stripped 5 bases from V and 2 bases from J, with 16 bases between. CDR1 is SGHNT and CDR2 is YYREEE in the germline V gene (reference sequence).

This clone was counted between two and nine times. V and J are TRBV2 and TRBJ1-2; 10 bases map to TRBD1. Germline CDR1 SNHLY, CDR2 FYNNEI. The CDR3 loop spans 15 amino acids. The trim removed 6 bases at V and 8 bases at J, leaving 12 bases unmatched. The CDR3 region is CASSLLTGGMMGYTF. CDR3 bases: TGTGCCAGCAGCTTATTGACAGGGGGCATGATGGGCTACACCTTC.

J is TRBJ1-4 and V is TRBV9; the D gene is possibly TRBD1 (5 bases). CDR3 length: 15 amino acids. V lost 4 bases and J lost 3, with 13 bases in between. The germline V gene has CDR1 SGDLS and CDR2 YYNGEE. The CDR3 DNA follows: TGTGCCAGCAGCACCAGACAGAACCCTAATGAAAAACTGTTTTTT. Translation: CASSTRQNPNEKLFF.

V and J are TRBV11-2 and TRBJ2-1; D may be TRBD2 (7 bases). V was pared by 5 bases and J by 2 bases, with 22 bases between. CDR3 length: 18 residues. The germline CDR1 and CDR2 sequences are SGHAT and FQNNGV. In DNA, the CDR3 is TGTGCCAGCAGCACCCACCACGGGGGGCCCCCAACCTACAATGAGCAGTTCTTC. Its protein is CASSTHHGGPPTYNEQFF. Variable domain in full (rest from reference TRBV11-2 and TRBJ2-1): EAGVAQSPRYKIIEKRQSVAFWCNPISGHATLYWYQQILGQGPKLLIQFQNNGVVDDSQLPKDRFSAERLKGVDSTLKIQPAKLEDSAVYLCASSTHHGGPPTYNEQFFGPGTRLTVL.

V gene TRBV5-1 combines with J gene TRBJ2-7, with 10 bases identical to TRBD1. The CDR3 is 16 amino acids. V trimming: 3 bases; J trimming: 2 bases; junction bases outside the gene matches: 8. CDR1 is SGHRS and CDR2 is YFSETQ in the germline V gene. CDR3 nucleotides: TGCGCCAGCAGCTCCACAGGGACAGGGGTGGCCTACGAGCAGTACTTC. This gives the protein CASSSTGTGVAYEQYF.

The CDR3 region has the DNA TGCGCCCCACAACCGACAGCCCCCTACGAGCAGTACTTC. As protein: CAPQPTAPYEQYF. The chain is built from TRBV10-1 and TRBJ2-7; a weak D match, TRBD1 (5 bases). V shed 11 bases and J shed 2 bases, with 16 bases lying between them. Germline V gene data show CDR1 as WNHNN and CDR2 as SYGVQD (reference sequence). The CDR3 totals 13 residues.

The V gene is TRBV2, the J gene TRBJ1-5; 7 bases agree with TRBD1. This CDR3 comprises 14 residues. With V trimmed by 4 bases and J by 3 bases, 3 bases remained unmatched. Germline CDR1 is SNHLY and CDR2 is FYNNEI. For the CDR3, the DNA is TGTGCCAGCAGTGGACAGGGCTACAATCAGCCCCAGCATTTT. Encoded protein: CASSGQGYNQPQHF.

This clone was found once. The chain links TRBV25-1 to TRBJ2-2; 7 nucleotides match TRBD2. Germline V CDR1 and CDR2: MGHDK, SYGVNS. The CDR3 extends over 15 amino acids. Trimming removed 4 bases from V and 7 bases from J; junction bases left unmatched: 9. The CDR3 loop is CASSGSGNWVGELFF. CDR3 DNA sequence: TGTGCCAGCAGTGGAAGCGGGAATTGGGTCGGGGAGCTGTTTTTT.

This clone occurred once. The rearrangement joins TRBV3-1 (or the pseudogene TRBV3-2) to TRBJ2-7; 12 bases agree with TRBD2. The trim removed 5 bases at V and 4 bases at J, leaving 6 bases unmatched. Germline loops: CDR1 LGHDT, CDR2 YNNKEL (reference sequence). The CDR3 totals 15 residues. The CDR3 region is CASSTTSGGIYEQYF. CDR3 bases: TGTGCCAGCAGCACGACTAGCGGGGGTATTTACGAGCAGTACTTC.

This chain links TRBV12-3 or TRBV12-4 with TRBJ2-7, with 7 bases aligning to TRBD2. Unmatched junction bases numbered 12, after V lost 5 bases and J lost 11 bases. The CDR3 runs to 13 residues. The CDR3 DNA follows: TGTGCCAGCAGTCTGTCCTTCGCGGGGGTTAAGTACTTC. Translating it yields CASSLSFAGVKYF.

The V gene is TRBV4-2, the J gene TRBJ2-7; the match to TRBD2 covers 12 bases. The CDR3 has 14 residues. The germline V gene encodes CDR1 LGHNA and CDR2 YNFKEQ. J was trimmed by 5 bases and V by 3 bases; bases with no gene match: 2. This CDR3 reads CASSHSSGRDEQYF. The CDR3 bases are TGTGCCAGCAGCCATTCTAGCGGGAGGGACGAGCAGTACTTC.

The chain carries TRBV2 and TRBJ1-6; D is possibly TRBD1 (6 bases). Between the trimmed V and J ends, which lost 6 bases and 9 bases, there was a span of 18 bases. Looked up from germline, CDR1 is SNHLY and CDR2 is FYNNEI. This CDR3 is built from 15 residues. The CDR3 is CASSEWGGQGSPLHF. In DNA form, the CDR3 reads TGTGCCAGCAGCGAATGGGGGGGGCAGGGTTCACCCCTCCACTTT.

The rearrangement uses TRBV5-1 and TRBJ2-3; 7 bases line up with TRBD2. The germline V gene encodes CDR1 SGHRS and CDR2 YFSETQ. This CDR3 spans 16 amino acids. J was trimmed by 6 bases and V by 5 bases; bases with no gene match: 15. The CDR3 bases are TGCGCCAGCAGACCTGGGGGAGGGGCCAGCGGTGATACGCAGTATTTT. Translation gives CASRPGGGASGDTQYF. The complete variable domain, with remaining parts taken from reference TRBV5-1 and TRBJ2-3, reads KAGVTQTPRYLIKTRGQQVTLSCSPISGHRSVSWYQQTPGQGLQFLFEYFSETQRNKGNFPGRFSGRQFSNSRSEMNVSTLELGDSALYLCASRPGGGASGDTQYFGPGTRLTVL.

Only a few counts were recorded for this clone. V gene TRBV6-5 combines with J gene TRBJ1-2; 8 positions match TRBD1. V shed 6 bases, J shed 2 bases, and the junction held 5 bases outside the gene matches. This CDR3 is 14 amino acids long. CDR1 and CDR2 (germline): MNHEY, SVGAGI. CDR3 residues: CASSRTGTNYGYTF. CDR3 DNA sequence: TGTGCCAGCAGCCGGACAGGGACCAACTATGGCTACACCTTC.